Below, 14 T cell receptor beta chains from the same sample are listed, as sequenced in a study of human T cells and chemical hapten exposure. MiXCR, run by TCRdb on the RACE reads, gives a single entry per CDR3 protein. The repertoire holds 100,000 to 150,000 distinct CDR3 sequences, with approximately 8.3% as singletons. The time point is: healthy volunteer bleed at 2 weeks. The authors extracted total RNA from unfractionated whole blood. The sequenced sample was whole blood. Every receptor here comes from a male donor in good health. Some clones in this sample may be carry-over from other donors' samples.

This clonotype was recorded a few times. The chain recombines TRBV3-1 with TRBJ2-7, with D possibly TRBD1 on 6 matching bases. Trimming removed 4 bases from V and 4 bases from J, with 20 bases in between. There are 16 residues in the CDR3. From germline, CDR1 is LGHDT and CDR2 YNNKEL (reference sequence). The CDR3 sequence is CASSRPRTVGAYEQYF. CDR3 sequence (DNA): TGTGCCAGCAGCCGGCCCCGGACAGTCGGGGCTTACGAGCAGTACTTC.

This clonotype was observed a handful of times. The gene calls are TRBV7-2 and TRBJ1-4, with D unclear. The CDR3 length is 14 residues. V was trimmed by 0 bases and J by 12 bases, leaving 14 bases between them. Looked up from germline, CDR1 is SGHTA and CDR2 is FQGNSA. CDR3 DNA: TGTGCCAGCAGCTTAGCGCCCTGGGGAGCGGAACTGTTTTTT. Translation: CASSLAPWGAELFF.

The chain employs TRBV5-4 and TRBJ2-1, with D maybe TRBD2 (5 bases). Germline CDR1 is SGHNT and CDR2 is YYREEE (reference sequence). The length of the CDR3 is 15 residues. V lost 5 bases and J 1 base, leaving 13 bases between the germline ends. The CDR3 coding sequence is TGTGCCAGCAGTTCGAAACGGGATTCCTACAATGAGCAGTTCTTC. It encodes CASSSKRDSYNEQFF.

This rearrangement joins TRBV6-5 to TRBJ2-7, with 7 bases identical to TRBD2. V trimming: 6 bases; J trimming: 5 bases; junction bases outside the gene matches: 10. The CDR3 has 14 residues. Germline values: CDR1 MNHEY, CDR2 SVGAGI. The CDR3 sequence: CASSRAGLDHEQYF. CDR3 sequence (DNA): TGTGCCAGCAGCCGAGCCGGACTAGACCACGAGCAGTACTTC.

The rearrangement joins TRBV10-3 to TRBJ2-1; no clear D. V gave up 2 bases and J gave up 8 bases, with 7 bases separating them. The germline V gene encodes CDR1 ENHRY and CDR2 SYGVKD. CDR3 length: 12 amino acids. As DNA, the CDR3 is TGTGCCATCAGTGAGGGAAAAGATGAGCAGTTCTTC. Translating it yields CAISEGKDEQFF.

The chain joins TRBV5-1 to TRBJ2-3; 9 positions agree with TRBD2. Per the germline V gene, CDR1 is SGHRS and CDR2 is YFSETQ. The CDR3 is 14 residues long. The J segment lost 4 bases and the V segment lost 7 bases, leaving 7 bases of the junction unmatched. The CDR3 sequence is CASRLAGTADTQYF. In DNA form, the CDR3 reads TGCGCCAGCCGCCTAGCGGGGACCGCAGATACGCAGTATTTT. The whole variable domain, remainder taken from reference TRBV5-1 and TRBJ2-3, is KAGVTQTPRYLIKTRGQQVTLSCSPISGHRSVSWYQQTPGQGLQFLFEYFSETQRNKGNFPGRFSGRQFSNSRSEMNVSTLELGDSALYLCASRLAGTADTQYFGPGTRLTVL.

This clonotype was counted many times. The chain is built from TRBV6-5 and TRBJ2-7; D unresolved. The germline V gene encodes CDR1 MNHEY and CDR2 SVGAGI. V was clipped by 5 bases and J by 3 bases, with 8 bases between them. The CDR3 is made up of 12 amino acids. The CDR3 bases are TGTGCCAGCAGTCCTGACCACTACGAGCAGTACTTC. Protein sequence: CASSPDHYEQYF.

This clonotype was seen a few times. The chain couples TRBV29-1 to TRBJ1-1; a possible D gene is TRBD1 (5 bases). The CDR3 sequence is 11 residues long. Germline CDR1 and CDR2: SQVTM and ANQGSEA. V dropped 4 bases and J dropped 8 bases, with 11 bases sitting between them. CDR3 sequence reads: CSVVDPGEAFF. For the CDR3, the DNA is TGCAGCGTTGTTGACCCAGGGGAAGCTTTCTTT.

Regarding this clonotype: This may arise from a read error, as a much more abundant clone is one base away. This chain connects TRBV4-1 to TRBJ1-4; no firm D call. V lost 1 base to trimming and J lost 7 bases, with 16 bases between them. CDR3 length equals 16 residues. Per germline, CDR1 MGHRA and CDR2 YSYEKL. CDR3: CASSQGGGLISEKLFF. Written as DNA, the CDR3 is TGCGCCAGCAGCCAAGGGGGAGGACTTATTAGTGAAAAACTGTTTTTT.

For the CDR3, the DNA is TGTGCCAGTAGTATAGAGTTGGGAGACTATAGCAATCAGCCCCAGCATTTT. As protein: CASSIELGDYSNQPQHF. The chain links TRBV19 to TRBJ1-5; D unclear. The germline V gene has CDR1 LNHDA and CDR2 SQIVND (reference sequence). The CDR3 totals 17 residues. V shed 0 bases and J shed 0 bases, with 12 bases lying between them.

Only a few counts were recorded for this clonotype. V gene TRBV20-1 combines with J gene TRBJ1-6; possibly TRBD1 for D (5 bases). Germline CDR1 is DFQATT and CDR2 is SNEGSKA (reference sequence). The V end was cut by 3 bases, the J end by 9 bases, with 15 bases between. This CDR3 has 14 residues. The CDR3 DNA follows: TGCAGTGCTAGGTCACCGGGGGGTCGTTCACCCCTCCACTTT. Protein sequence: CSARSPGGRSPLHF.

This clonotype was seen a few times. The chain uses TRBV12-3 or TRBV12-4 and TRBJ2-2; TRBD2 matches at 9 bases. The junction had 8 bases not matched to a gene; V was cut back by 6 bases and J by 6 bases. This CDR3 has 15 amino acids. Here the CDR3 DNA reads TGTGCCAGCAGGGTTAGCGGGAGCTCCTCCGGGGAGCTGTTTTTT. It specifies CASRVSGSSSGELFF.

CDR3 protein: CASSPEGQGGPGELFF. CDR3 sequence (DNA): TGTGCCAGCAGTCCCGAGGGACAGGGGGGTCCCGGGGAGCTGTTTTTT. The rearrangement uses TRBV28 and TRBJ2-2; 11 bases fit TRBD1. The V gene end was trimmed by 5 bases and the J gene end by 6 bases; junction bases not matched to a gene: 8. The CDR3 runs 16 residues. Looked up from germline, CDR1 is MDHEN and CDR2 is SYDVKM.

At least ten counts were recorded for this clonotype. At one end, the junction sequence differs from germline, possibly due to a read error. The gene calls are TRBV11-2 and TRBJ2-1; 10 bases map to TRBD2. The CDR3 covers 15 residues. Per germline, CDR1 SGHAT and CDR2 FQNNGV. The CDR3 loop is CASTLELAGYNEQFF. As DNA, the CDR3 is TGTGCCAGCACCTTAGAACTAGCGGGGTACAATGAGCAGTTCTTC.